This T cell receptor (beta chain) comes out of a study of Graves' ophthalmopathy and Graves' hyperthyroidism. The study amplified TCR beta CDR3 regions using RNA transcripts. RT-PCR in the first round used HTBI primers; a second-round multiplex PCR followed. Each CDR3 protein is one row after TCRdb ran MiXCR on the multiplex PCR reads. The sample holds about 400,000 distinct CDR3 sequences, around 18% seen once. Ten or more counts support this clonotype. This CDR3 spans 14 amino acids. Germline V gene sequence: CDR1 SGHAT, CDR2 FQNNGV. Trimming at V came to 5 bases and at J to 4 bases, leaving 8 bases not matched to a gene.

The sample comprised peripheral blood. This receptor was obtained from a woman younger than 30 with Graves' ophthalmopathy. The chain uses TRBV11-2 and TRBJ2-7; 7 bases map to TRBD1. CDR3 protein: CASSTRTGSYEQYF. CDR3 DNA sequence: TGTGCCAGCAGCACTCGGACAGGCTCGTACGAGCAGTACTTC.